This T cell receptor (beta chain) was sequenced in a study of tumor-infiltrating lymphocytes in primary liver carcinoma. Background on the study: The number of productive TCRbeta reads per sample ranged from roughly 3.5 to 7.13 million and was similar across tissue types.

Total RNA amounting to roughly 450 ng was the source from which TCR beta cDNA was made with a constant-region primer. It was through three nested multiplex PCR rounds of slightly modified ARM-PCR that TCR beta libraries arose. The two initial PCR rounds, roughly 11 cycles each, used TRBV1-TRBV30 forward and C-beta reverse primers. TCRdb re-called the multiplex PCR reads with MiXCR, one entry per CDR3 protein. Counted here are some 38,000 distinct CDR3 sequences, just under 75% occurring once; the ten biggest clones make up approximately 15%. The length of the CDR3 is 13 residues. Germline CDR1 SQVTM, CDR2 ANQGSEA. The source material, roughly 18-32 mg of unsorted bulk tissue, was used to co-extract RNA and DNA. By share, this clonotype ranks as medium-sized (0.01 to 0.1%).

The sample taken for sequencing was liver tumor tissue from sampling region 4. The subset: tumor region T4, right-lateral pole. The chain carries TRBV29-1 and TRBJ2-3; D is perhaps TRBD2 (5 bases). The clonotype comes from a middle-aged man with primary liver carcinoma and hepatitis B virus infection. The CDR3 spells CSHERSGTDTQYF. The CDR3 DNA sequence: TGCTCCCATGAGCGGTCAGGCACAGATACGCAGTATTTT.